This T cell receptor beta chain emerged from a study of shared clonotypes between healthy human individuals. Study information: The study used three CD4 naive, three CD4 memory, two CD8 naive and one CD8 memory plate per donor.

Findings and caveats of the study: Generation of non-shared clonotypes was less probable than generation of clonotypes shared by all four donors.

The naive CD8 population came from CD45RO-negative cells selected for CCR7, without terminally differentiated effector memory CD45RA+ cells. It was at deep level that the assay was run. Researchers divided each subset's genomic DNA evenly across several immunoSEQ plates. Assay used: immunoSEQ multiplex PCR; TCRdb lists only in-frame clones, some missing. The sample lists around 2,000,000 clones; approximately 94% were seen once. In regard to this clone: Its antigen is undetermined.

Sequenced sample: naive CD8+ T cells sorted from blood. The sequence was collected from a man aged 18 to 29 in good health.

The CDR3 spells CASSEIGQGLVNHYEQYF. DNA of the CDR3: TGCGCCAGCAGTGAGATCGGACAGGGTCTCGTTAATCACTACGAGCAGTACTTC. The gene calls are TRBV10-1 and TRBJ2-7; 8 bases are a match to TRBD1. After removal of 2 bases from V and 3 bases from J, the junction contained 15 bases not matched to a gene. The CDR3 totals 18 residues. CDR1 WNHNN and CDR2 SYGVQD come from the germline V gene (reference sequence).